This is a list of T cell receptor beta chains from one sample in a study of memory CD4+ T cells and cytomegalovirus serostatus. Sequenced by immunoSEQ multiplex PCR; TCRdb stores in-frame clones only, minus some. The sample yields roughly 53,000 clones, around 76% seen once. Sequencing input: memory CD4+ T cells from blood. The receptors derive from an adult in good health and CMV-seronegative. CDR3s include the opening cysteine and the closing phenylalanine or tryptophan. A D gene is named only where the DNA matches it firmly.

v_call	j_call	d_call	cdr3_aa	cdr3_nt
TRBV6-5	TRBJ1-6	TRBD1	CASSETGESPLHF	TGTGCCAGCAGTGAAACAGGGGAATCACCCCTCCACTTT
TRBV6-5	TRBJ2-7	TRBD1	CASSAGQAWYEQYF	TGTGCCAGCAGTGCCGGACAGGCGTGGTACGAGCAGTACTTC
TRBV30	TRBJ1-2	-	CAFRGGHSYGYTF	TGTGCCTTTAGGGGGGGGCACAGCTATGGCTACACCTTC
TRBV7-8	TRBJ2-2	TRBD1	CASSLVTGGTGELFF	TGTGCCAGCAGCTTAGTTACAGGGGGGACCGGGGAGCTGTTTTTT
TRBV13	TRBJ2-2	TRBD2	CASSRGLAGPNTGELFF	TGTGCCAGCAGCAGGGGACTAGCGGGGCCGAACACCGGGGAGCTGTTTTTT
TRBV6-1	TRBJ2-7	-	CASIALGGGNEQYF	TGTGCCAGCATAGCTCTCGGGGGTGGAAACGAGCAGTACTTC
TRBV19	TRBJ1-1	-	CASNRVGWTEAFF	TGTGCCAGTAACAGAGTGGGCTGGACTGAAGCTTTCTTT
TRBV10-1	TRBJ2-1	TRBD2	CASNAYSFYGFIVGASGRGSEQFF	TGCGCCAGCAACGCCTATTCATTTTATGGGTTCATAGTGGGGGCTAGCGGGAGAGGAAGTGAGCAGTTCTTC
TRBV2	TRBJ1-5	-	CASSVTAGDNQPQHF	TGTGCCAGCAGTGTGACGGCTGGAGACAATCAGCCCCAGCATTTT
TRBV4-3	TRBJ2-1	-	CASSQTIGPFGRFF	TGCGCCAGCAGCCAAACAATTGGGCCTTTCGGTAGGTTCTTC
TRBV18	TRBJ1-2	TRBD1	CASSSRQGRGSNYGYTF	TGTGCCAGCTCAAGCCGACAGGGAAGGGGTTCTAACTATGGCTACACCTTC
TRBV18	TRBJ2-1	TRBD2	CASSPQLAGAPNEQFF	TGTGCCAGCTCACCACAACTAGCGGGAGCCCCTAATGAGCAGTTCTTC
TRBV19	TRBJ1-1	-	CASSDIYGQTNTEAFF	TGTGCCAGTAGTGACATATACGGACAGACAAACACTGAAGCTTTCTTT
TRBV18	TRBJ1-3	TRBD1	CASSEDRTGNTIYF	TGTGCCAGCTCAGAGGACAGGACTGGAAACACCATATATTTT
TRBV20-1	TRBJ1-1	-	CSARSHTEAFF	TGCAGTGCTCGAAGCCACACTGAAGCTTTCTTT
TRBV14	TRBJ2-1	TRBD2	CASSQDRGSSYNEQFF	TGTGCCAGCAGCCAAGATCGCGGGAGCTCCTACAATGAGCAGTTCTTC